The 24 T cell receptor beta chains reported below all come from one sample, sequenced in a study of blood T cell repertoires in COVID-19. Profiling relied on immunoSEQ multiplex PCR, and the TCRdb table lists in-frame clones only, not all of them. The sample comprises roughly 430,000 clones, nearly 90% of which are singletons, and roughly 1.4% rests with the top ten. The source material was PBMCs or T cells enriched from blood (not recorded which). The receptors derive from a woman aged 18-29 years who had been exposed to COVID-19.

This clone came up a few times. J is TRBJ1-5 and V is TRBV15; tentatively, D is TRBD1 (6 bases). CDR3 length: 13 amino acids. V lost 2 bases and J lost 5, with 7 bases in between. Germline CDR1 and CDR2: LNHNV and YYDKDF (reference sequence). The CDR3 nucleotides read TGTGCCACCAGCAGACACAGGGATCAGCCCCAGCATTTT. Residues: CATSRHRDQPQHF.

Here the CDR3 reads CASSLQAGTSGDTQYF. CDR3 DNA sequence: TGTGCCAGCAGCTTACAAGCCGGGACTAGTGGGGATACGCAGTATTTT. The chain employs TRBV11-2 and TRBJ2-3, with 8 bases identical to TRBD2. CDR3 size: 16 residues. The trim removed 2 bases at V and 6 bases at J, leaving 10 bases unmatched. Looked up from germline, CDR1 is SGHAT and CDR2 is FQNNGV.

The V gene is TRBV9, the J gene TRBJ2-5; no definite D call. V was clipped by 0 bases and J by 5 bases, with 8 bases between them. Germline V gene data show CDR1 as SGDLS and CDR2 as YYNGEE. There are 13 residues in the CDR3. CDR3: CASSVVGRETQYF. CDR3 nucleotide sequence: TGTGCCAGCAGCGTAGTTGGCAGGGAGACCCAGTACTTC. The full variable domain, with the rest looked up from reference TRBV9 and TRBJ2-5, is DSGVTQTPKHLITATGQRVTLRCSPRSGDLSVYWYQQSLDQGLQFLIQYYNGEERAKGNILERFSAQQFPDLHSELNLSSLELGDSALYFCASSVVGRETQYFGPGTRLLVL.

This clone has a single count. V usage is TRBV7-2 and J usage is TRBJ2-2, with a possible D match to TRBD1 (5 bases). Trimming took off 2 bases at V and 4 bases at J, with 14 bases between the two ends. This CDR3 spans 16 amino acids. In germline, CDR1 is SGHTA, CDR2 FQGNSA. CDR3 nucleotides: TGTGCCAGCAGCTTATTTCCAGGGTCGGGCACCGGGGAGCTGTTTTTT. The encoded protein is CASSLFPGSGTGELFF.

The chain's CDR3 is CASSVLSGRAIDEQFF. DNA for the CDR3: TGTGCCAGCAGCGTCCTTAGCGGGAGGGCCATCGATGAGCAGTTCTTC. The chain links TRBV9 to TRBJ2-1; 11 bases line up with TRBD2. After removal of 2 bases from V and 8 bases from J, the junction contained 9 bases not matched to a gene. Germline V gene data show CDR1 as SGDLS and CDR2 as YYNGEE. CDR3 size: 16 residues. Using reference TRBV9 and TRBJ2-1 for the parts outside the CDR3, the full variable domain is DSGVTQTPKHLITATGQRVTLRCSPRSGDLSVYWYQQSLDQGLQFLIQYYNGEERAKGNILERFSAQQFPDLHSELNLSSLELGDSALYFCASSVLSGRAIDEQFFGPGTRLTVL.

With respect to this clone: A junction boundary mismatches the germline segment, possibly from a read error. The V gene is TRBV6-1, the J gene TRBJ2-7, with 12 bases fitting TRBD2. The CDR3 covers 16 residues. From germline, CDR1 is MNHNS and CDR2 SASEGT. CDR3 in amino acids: CASSQASGRAIYEQYF. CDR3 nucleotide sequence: TGTGCCAGCAGTCAAGCTAGCGGGAGGGCTATATACGAGCAGTACTTC.

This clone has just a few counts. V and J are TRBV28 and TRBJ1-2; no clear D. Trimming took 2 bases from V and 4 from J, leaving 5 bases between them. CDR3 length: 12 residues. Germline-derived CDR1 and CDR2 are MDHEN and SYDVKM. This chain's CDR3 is CASSLMRYGYTF. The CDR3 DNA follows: TGTGCCAGCAGTTTAATGCGCTATGGCTACACCTTC.

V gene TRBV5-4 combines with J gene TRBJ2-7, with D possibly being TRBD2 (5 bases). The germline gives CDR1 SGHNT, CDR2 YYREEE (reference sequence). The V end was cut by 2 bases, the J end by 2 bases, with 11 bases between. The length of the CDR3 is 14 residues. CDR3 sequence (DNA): TGTGCCAGCAGCTTCTCCGGGATGACCTACGAGCAGTACTTC. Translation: CASSFSGMTYEQYF.

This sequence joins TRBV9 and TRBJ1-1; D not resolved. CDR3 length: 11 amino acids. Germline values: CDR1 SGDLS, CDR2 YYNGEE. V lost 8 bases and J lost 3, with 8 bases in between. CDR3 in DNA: TGTGCCAGATCTATGGACACTGAAGCTTTCTTT. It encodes CARSMDTEAFF.

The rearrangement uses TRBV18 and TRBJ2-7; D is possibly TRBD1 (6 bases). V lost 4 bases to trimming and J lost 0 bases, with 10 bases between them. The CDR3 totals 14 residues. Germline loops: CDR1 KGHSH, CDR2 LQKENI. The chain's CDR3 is CASSLLTGSYEQYF. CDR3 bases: TGTGCCAGCTCACTATTGACAGGCTCCTACGAGCAGTACTTC.

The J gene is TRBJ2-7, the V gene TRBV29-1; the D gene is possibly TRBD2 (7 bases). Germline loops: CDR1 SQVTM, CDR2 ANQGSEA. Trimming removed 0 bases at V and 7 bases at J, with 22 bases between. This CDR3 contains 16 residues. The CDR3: CSVEEYYSGGQVEQYF. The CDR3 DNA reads TGCAGCGTTGAAGAGTACTATTCGGGGGGCCAGGTAGAGCAGTACTTC.

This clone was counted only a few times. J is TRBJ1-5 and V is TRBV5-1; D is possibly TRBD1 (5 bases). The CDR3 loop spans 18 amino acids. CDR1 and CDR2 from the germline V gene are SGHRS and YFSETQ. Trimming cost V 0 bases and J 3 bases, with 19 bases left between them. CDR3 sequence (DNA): TGCGCCAGCAGCTTGGTGGCGGGGGACCTGTCCCCCAATCAGCCCCAGCATTTT. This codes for CASSLVAGDLSPNQPQHF.

The CDR3 DNA is TGCAGCGTCGGACAGGGGGGGACTGAAGCTTTCTTT. Amino acid sequence: CSVGQGGTEAFF. The chain is built from TRBV29-1 and TRBJ1-1; 10 bases agree with TRBD1. Trimming cost V 6 bases and J 5 bases; bases outside gene matches: 3. This CDR3 contains 12 residues. Germline V CDR1 and CDR2: SQVTM, ANQGSEA.

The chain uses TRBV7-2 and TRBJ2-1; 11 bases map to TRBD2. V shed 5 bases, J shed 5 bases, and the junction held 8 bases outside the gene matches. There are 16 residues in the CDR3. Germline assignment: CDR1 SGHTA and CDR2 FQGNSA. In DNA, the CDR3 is TGTGCCAGCAGCGGCCGACTAGCGGGGCGGGACAATGAGCAGTTCTTC. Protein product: CASSGRLAGRDNEQFF.

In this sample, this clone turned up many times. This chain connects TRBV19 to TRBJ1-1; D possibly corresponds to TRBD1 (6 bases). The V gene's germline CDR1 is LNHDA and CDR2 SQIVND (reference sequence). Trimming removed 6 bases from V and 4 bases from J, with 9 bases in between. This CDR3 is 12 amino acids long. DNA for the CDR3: TGTGCCAGTAGAACACAGGGCACTGAAGCTTTCTTT. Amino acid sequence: CASRTQGTEAFF. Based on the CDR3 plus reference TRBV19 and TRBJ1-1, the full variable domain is DGGITQSPKYLFRKEGQNVTLSCEQNLNHDAMYWYRQDPGQGLRLIYYSQIVNDFQKGDIAEGYSVSREKKESFPLTVTSAQKNPTAFYLCASRTQGTEAFFGQGTRLTVV.

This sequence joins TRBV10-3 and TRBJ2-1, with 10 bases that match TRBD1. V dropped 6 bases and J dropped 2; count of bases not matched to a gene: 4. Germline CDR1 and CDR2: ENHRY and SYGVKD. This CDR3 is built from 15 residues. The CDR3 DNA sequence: TGTGCCATCAGGGGGACAGGGGTTACCTACAATGAGCAGTTCTTC. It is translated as CAIRGTGVTYNEQFF.

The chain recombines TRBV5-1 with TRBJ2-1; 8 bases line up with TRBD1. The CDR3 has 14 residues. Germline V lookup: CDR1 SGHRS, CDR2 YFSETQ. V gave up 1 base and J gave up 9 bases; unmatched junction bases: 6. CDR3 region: CASSLSRGLSEQFF. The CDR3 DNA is TGCGCCAGCAGCTTGTCCAGGGGGCTAAGTGAGCAGTTCTTC.

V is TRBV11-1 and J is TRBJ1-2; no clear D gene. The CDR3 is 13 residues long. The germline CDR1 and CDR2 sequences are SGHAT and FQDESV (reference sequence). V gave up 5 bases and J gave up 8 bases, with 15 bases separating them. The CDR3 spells CASSPALGSGYTF. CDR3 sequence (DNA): TGTGCCAGCAGCCCGGCCCTTGGGAGCGGCTACACCTTC.

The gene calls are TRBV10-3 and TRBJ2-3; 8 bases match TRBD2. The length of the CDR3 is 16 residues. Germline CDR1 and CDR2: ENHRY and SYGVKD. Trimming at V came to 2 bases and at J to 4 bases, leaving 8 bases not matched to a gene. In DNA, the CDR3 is TGTGCCATCAGTGAGAATCTAGCGGGCGAAGCAGATACGCAGTATTTT. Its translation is CAISENLAGEADTQYF.

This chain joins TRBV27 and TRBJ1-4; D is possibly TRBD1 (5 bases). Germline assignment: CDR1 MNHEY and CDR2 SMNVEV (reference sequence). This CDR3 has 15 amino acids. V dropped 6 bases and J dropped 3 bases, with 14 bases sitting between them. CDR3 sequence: CASSLGAEANEKLFF. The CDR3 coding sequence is TGTGCCAGCAGCCTTGGGGCAGAGGCTAATGAAAAACTGTTTTTT.

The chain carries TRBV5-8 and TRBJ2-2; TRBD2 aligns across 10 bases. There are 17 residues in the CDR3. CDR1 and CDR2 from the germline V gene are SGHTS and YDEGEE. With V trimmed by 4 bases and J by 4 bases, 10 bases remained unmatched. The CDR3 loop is CASSRDPSGRRTGELFF. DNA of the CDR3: TGTGCCAGCAGCCGAGACCCTAGCGGGAGACGCACCGGGGAGCTGTTTTTT.

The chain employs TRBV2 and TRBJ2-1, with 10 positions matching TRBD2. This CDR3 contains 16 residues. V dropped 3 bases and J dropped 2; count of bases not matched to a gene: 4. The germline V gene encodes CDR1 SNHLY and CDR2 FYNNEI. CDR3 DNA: TGTGCCAGCAGTGAGCGGAGCGGGGGGGCCTACAATGAGCAGTTCTTC. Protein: CASSERSGGAYNEQFF.

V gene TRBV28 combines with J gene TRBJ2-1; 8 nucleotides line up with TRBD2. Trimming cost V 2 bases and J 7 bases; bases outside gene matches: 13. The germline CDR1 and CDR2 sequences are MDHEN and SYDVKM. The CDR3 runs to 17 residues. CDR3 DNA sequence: TGTGCCAGCAGTTTAACCACCCGAGCGGGAGCGTCGAATGAGCAGTTCTTC. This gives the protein CASSLTTRAGASNEQFF.

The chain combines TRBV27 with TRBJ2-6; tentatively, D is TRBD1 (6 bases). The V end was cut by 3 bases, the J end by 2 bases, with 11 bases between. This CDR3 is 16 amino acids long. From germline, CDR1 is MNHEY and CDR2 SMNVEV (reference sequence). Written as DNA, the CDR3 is TGTGCCAGCAGTTTGACAGGATTCGCTGGGGCCAACGTCCTGACTTTC. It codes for CASSLTGFAGANVLTF.